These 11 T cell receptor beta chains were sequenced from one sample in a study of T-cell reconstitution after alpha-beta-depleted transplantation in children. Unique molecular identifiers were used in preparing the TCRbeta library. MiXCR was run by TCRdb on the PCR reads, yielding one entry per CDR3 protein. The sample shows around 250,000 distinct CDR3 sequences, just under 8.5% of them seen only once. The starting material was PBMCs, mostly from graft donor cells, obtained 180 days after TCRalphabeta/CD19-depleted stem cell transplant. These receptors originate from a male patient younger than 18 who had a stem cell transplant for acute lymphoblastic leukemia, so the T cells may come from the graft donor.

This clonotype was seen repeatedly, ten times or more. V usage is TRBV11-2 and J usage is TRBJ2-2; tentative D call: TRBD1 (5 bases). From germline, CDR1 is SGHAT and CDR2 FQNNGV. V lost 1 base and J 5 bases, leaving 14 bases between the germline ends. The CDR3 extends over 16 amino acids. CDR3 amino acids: CASSLGLTGRTGELFF. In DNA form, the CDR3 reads TGTGCCAGCAGCTTAGGTCTCACAGGTCGGACCGGGGAGCTGTTTTTT.

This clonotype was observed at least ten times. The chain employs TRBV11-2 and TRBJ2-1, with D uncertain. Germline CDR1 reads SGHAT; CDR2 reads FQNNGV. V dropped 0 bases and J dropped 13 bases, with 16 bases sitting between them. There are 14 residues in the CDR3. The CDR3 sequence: CASSLEEVSQRQFF. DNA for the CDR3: TGTGCCAGCAGCTTAGAGGAAGTTAGCCAGAGACAGTTCTTC.

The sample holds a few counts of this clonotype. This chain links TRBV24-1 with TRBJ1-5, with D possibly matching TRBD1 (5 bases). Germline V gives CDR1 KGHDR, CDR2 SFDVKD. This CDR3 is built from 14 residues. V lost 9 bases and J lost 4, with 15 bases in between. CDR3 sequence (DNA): TGTGCCACCTCGACAGCCCGTCAAAATCAGCCCCAGCATTTT. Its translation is CATSTARQNQPQHF.

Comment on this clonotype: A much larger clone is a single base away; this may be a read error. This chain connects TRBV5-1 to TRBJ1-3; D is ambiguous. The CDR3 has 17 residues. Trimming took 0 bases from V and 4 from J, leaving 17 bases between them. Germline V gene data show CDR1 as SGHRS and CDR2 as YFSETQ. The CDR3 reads CASSLEGGGFAGNTIYF. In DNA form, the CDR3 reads TGCGCCAGCAGCTTGGAGGGCGGAGGCTTCGCAGGAAACACCATATATTTT.

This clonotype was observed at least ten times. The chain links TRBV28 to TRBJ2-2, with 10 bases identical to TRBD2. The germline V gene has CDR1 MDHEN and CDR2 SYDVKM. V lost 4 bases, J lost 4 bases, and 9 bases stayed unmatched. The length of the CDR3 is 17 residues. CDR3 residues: CASSSSGTSVVTGELFF. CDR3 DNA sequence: TGTGCCAGCAGTTCCTCCGGGACTAGCGTCGTCACCGGGGAGCTGTTTTTT.

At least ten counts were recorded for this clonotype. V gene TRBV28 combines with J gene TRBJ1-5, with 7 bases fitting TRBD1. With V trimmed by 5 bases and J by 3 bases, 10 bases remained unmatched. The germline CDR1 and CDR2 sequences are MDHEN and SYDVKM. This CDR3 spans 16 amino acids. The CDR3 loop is CASSTPTGRYNQPQHF. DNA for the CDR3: TGTGCCAGCAGTACCCCGACAGGGAGGTACAATCAGCCCCAGCATTTT.

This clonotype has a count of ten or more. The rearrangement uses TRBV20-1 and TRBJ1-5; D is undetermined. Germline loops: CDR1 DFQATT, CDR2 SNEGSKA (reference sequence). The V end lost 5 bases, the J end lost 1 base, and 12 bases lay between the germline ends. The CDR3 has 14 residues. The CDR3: CSAYDYESNQPQHF. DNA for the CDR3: TGCAGTGCTTATGACTATGAGAGCAATCAGCCCCAGCATTTT.

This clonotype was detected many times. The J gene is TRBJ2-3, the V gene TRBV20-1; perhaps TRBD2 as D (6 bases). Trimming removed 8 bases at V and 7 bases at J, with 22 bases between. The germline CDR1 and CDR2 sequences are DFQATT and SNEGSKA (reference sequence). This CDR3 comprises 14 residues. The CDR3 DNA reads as TGCAGTCCCGCGGCGGGGCCAAACGAAAATACGCAGTATTTT. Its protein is CSPAAGPNENTQYF.

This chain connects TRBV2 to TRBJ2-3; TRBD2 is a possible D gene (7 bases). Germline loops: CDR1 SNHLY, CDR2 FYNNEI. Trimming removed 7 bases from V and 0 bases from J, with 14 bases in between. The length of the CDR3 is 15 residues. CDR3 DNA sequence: TGTGCCAGCATTTGGGGGGGCCCTAGCACAGATACGCAGTATTTT. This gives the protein CASIWGGPSTDTQYF.

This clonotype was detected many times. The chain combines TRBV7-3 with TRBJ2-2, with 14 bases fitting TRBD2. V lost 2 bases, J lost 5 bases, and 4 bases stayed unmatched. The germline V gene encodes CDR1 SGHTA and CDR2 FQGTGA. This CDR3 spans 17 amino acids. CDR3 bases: TGTGCCAGCAGCTTAGGGACTAGCGGGAGTAGGACCGGGGAGCTGTTTTTT. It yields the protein CASSLGTSGSRTGELFF.

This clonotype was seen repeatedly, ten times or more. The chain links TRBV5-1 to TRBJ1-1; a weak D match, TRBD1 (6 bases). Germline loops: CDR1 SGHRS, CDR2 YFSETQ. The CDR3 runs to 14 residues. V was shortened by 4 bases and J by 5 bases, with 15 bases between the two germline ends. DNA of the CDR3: TGCGCCAGCAGCACCCCGACAGGAGAGACTGAAGCTTTCTTT. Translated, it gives CASSTPTGETEAFF.